One sample yielded the 5 T cell receptor beta chains listed below, sequenced in a study of neoadjuvant nivolumab and ipilimumab in lung cancer. Profiled with immunoSEQ multiplex PCR; TCRdb holds only in-frame clones, not every one. The table lists some 29,000 clones, over 80% of them singletons. The starting material was tumor tissue, obtained after neoadjuvant nivolumab, alone or with ipilimumab, at or shortly before surgery. These receptors were obtained from an adult with non-small cell lung cancer.

This chain links TRBV5-1 with TRBJ2-1; 7 bases align to TRBD2. The CDR3 covers 15 residues. Trimming cost V 3 bases and J 2 bases; bases outside gene matches: 5. In germline, CDR1 is SGHRS, CDR2 YFSETQ. For the CDR3, the DNA is TGCGCCAGCAGCTCAAACCTAGCGGCCTACAATGAGCAGTTCTTC. Translated, it gives CASSSNLAAYNEQFF.

This chain connects TRBV30 to TRBJ2-7; D uncertain. V lost 2 bases to trimming and J lost 3 bases, with 8 bases between them. Looked up from germline, CDR1 is GTSNPN and CDR2 is SVGIG (reference sequence). This CDR3 has 12 residues. The CDR3 reads CAWSQSNYEQYF. Here the CDR3 DNA reads TGTGCCTGGAGTCAGAGTAACTACGAGCAGTACTTC.

This clone is large in the sample. This chain joins TRBV7-8 and TRBJ2-7, with TRBD2 as a possible D gene (6 bases). Germline lookup yields CDR1 SGHVS and CDR2 FQNEAQ. There are 13 residues in the CDR3. Trimming removed 5 bases at V and 6 bases at J, with 14 bases between. CDR3 in DNA: TGTGCCAGCAGCACCCGACGGGACTCCGAGCAGTACTTC. Translation: CASSTRRDSEQYF. Full variable domain (missing parts from reference TRBV7-8 and TRBJ2-7): GAGVSQSPRYKVAKRGQDVALRCDPISGHVSLFWYQQALGQGPEFLTYFQNEAQLDKSGLPSDRFFAERPEGSVSTLKIQRTQQEDSAVYLCASSTRRDSEQYFGPGTRLTVT.

V is TRBV5-5 and J is TRBJ2-7, with D tentatively TRBD1 (6 bases). Germline V gene sequence: CDR1 SGHKS, CDR2 YYEKEE (reference sequence). V lost 3 bases, J lost 0 bases, and 19 bases lay in between. The CDR3 sequence is 17 residues long. The CDR3 loop reads CASSSRASGAYSYEQYF. In DNA, the CDR3 is TGTGCCAGCAGCTCCCGGGCGTCAGGGGCCTACTCCTACGAGCAGTACTTC.

CDR3 nucleotides: TGTGCCAGCAGTGACGGGGCGGCATTCCTATCCAATGAGCAGTTCTTC. Residues: CASSDGAAFLSNEQFF. V is TRBV6-1 and J is TRBJ2-1, with D perhaps given as TRBD1 or TRBD2 (5 bases each). V lost 3 bases and J 6 bases, leaving 18 bases between the germline ends. The CDR3 runs to 16 residues. Germline assignment: CDR1 MNHNS and CDR2 SASEGT.